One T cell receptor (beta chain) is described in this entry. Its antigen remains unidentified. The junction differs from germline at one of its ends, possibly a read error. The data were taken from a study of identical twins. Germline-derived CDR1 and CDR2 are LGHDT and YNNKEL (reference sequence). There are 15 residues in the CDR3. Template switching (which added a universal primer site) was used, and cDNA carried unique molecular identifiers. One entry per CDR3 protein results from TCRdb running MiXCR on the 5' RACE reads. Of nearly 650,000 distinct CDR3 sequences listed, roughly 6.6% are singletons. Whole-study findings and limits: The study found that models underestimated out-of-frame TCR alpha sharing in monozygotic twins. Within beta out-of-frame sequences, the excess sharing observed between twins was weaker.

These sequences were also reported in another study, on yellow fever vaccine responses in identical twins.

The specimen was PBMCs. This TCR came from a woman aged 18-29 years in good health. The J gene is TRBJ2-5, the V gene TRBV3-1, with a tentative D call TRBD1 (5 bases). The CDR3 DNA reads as TGTGCCACCAGCCAAGACAGCCCCCCCACGGAGACCCAGTACTTC. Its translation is CATSQDSPPTETQYF.